A single sample gave rise to the 28 T cell receptor beta chains below, sequenced in a study of blood T cells in healthy people across ages. Combining a sample-barcoded 5' primer with a J-beta primer mix, a second PCR ran for roughly 7 to 12 cycles. TCRdb used MiXCR to reprocess the 5' RACE reads, holding one entry per CDR3 protein. The table records 750,000 to 950,000 distinct CDR3 sequences, almost 30% of them present only once. These same data were also listed under a study on T cells of mothers and their children.

Source material: blood. These receptors were taken from a woman aged 40 to 49 in good health.

This clonotype has a handful of counts. One junction end does not reproduce the germline sequence, and a read error may be involved. J is TRBJ2-5 and V is TRBV24-1; tentatively, D is TRBD1 (6 bases). This CDR3 contains 15 residues. Germline V CDR1 and CDR2: KGHDR, SFDVKD. CDR3 nucleotides: TGTGCCACCAGTGATCCTCGGACAGCCCAAGAGACCCTGTACTTC. Its translation is CATSDPRTAQETLYF.

The V call is TRBV24-1, the J call TRBJ1-5, with D possibly TRBD1 on 5 matching bases. Germline V CDR1 and CDR2: KGHDR, SFDVKD. V was cut by 4 bases and J by 7 bases, with 13 bases left in between. CDR3 length: 14 residues. CDR3 in amino acids: CATSEAGSAQPQHF. In DNA, the CDR3 is TGTGCCACCAGTGAGGCAGGGTCCGCGCAGCCCCAGCATTTT.

This clonotype appeared a few times. J is TRBJ1-5 and V is TRBV6-6; no clear D gene. V was trimmed by 0 bases and J by 5 bases, leaving 11 bases between them. The CDR3 covers 15 residues. Germline CDR1 and CDR2: MNHNY and SVGAGI (reference sequence). Here the CDR3 reads CASSYSRNFDQPQHF. The CDR3 DNA sequence: TGTGCCAGCAGTTACTCGAGAAATTTTGATCAGCCCCAGCATTTT.

In regard to this clonotype: This may be a read error: a much more frequent sequence differs by one nucleotide. The CDR3 loop reads CASSILETQFF. CDR3 bases: TGTGCCAGCAGCATATTAGAGACCCAGTTCTTC. V gene TRBV7-9 combines with J gene TRBJ2-5; D ambiguous. The J call is uncertain, as TRBJ2-1 better fits the DNA end. CDR1 is SEHNR and CDR2 is FQNEAQ in the germline V gene (reference sequence). CDR3 length: 11 residues.

As concerns this clonotype: The germline gene is not matched at one end of the junction; a read error may be the cause. This rearrangement joins TRBV7-7 to TRBJ2-1, with 10 positions matching TRBD2. Per germline, CDR1 SSHAT and CDR2 FNYEAQ (reference sequence). The CDR3 contains 14 residues. The CDR3 DNA sequence: TGTGCTAGCAGCTCTAGCGGGAGCGGCAATGAGCAGTTCTTC. This translates into CASSSSGSGNEQFF. Together with reference TRBV7-7 and TRBJ2-1, the CDR3 gives the full variable domain: GAGVSQSPRYKVTKRGQDVTLRCDPISSHATLYWYQQALGQGPEFLTYFNYEAQPDKSGLPSDRFSAERPEGSISTLTIQRTEQRDSAMYRCASSSSGSGNEQFFGPGTRLTVL.

About this clonotype itself: At one end the junction does not follow the germline gene, possibly because of a read error. V is TRBV5-1 and J is TRBJ1-1, with 8 bases identical to TRBD1. CDR1 is SGHRS and CDR2 is YFSETQ in the germline V gene. The CDR3 loop spans 14 amino acids. CDR3 in DNA: TGCGCCGGCAGTAAGGACAGGGCGAACACTGAAGCTTTCTTT. Amino acids: CAGSKDRANTEAFF.

This clonotype was found a few times. The V gene is TRBV7-9, the J gene TRBJ1-2, with D tentatively TRBD1 (6 bases). CDR3 length: 13 amino acids. CDR1 SEHNR and CDR2 FQNEAQ come from the germline V gene (reference sequence). V lost 2 bases and J 8 bases, leaving 12 bases between the germline ends. CDR3 coding DNA: TGTGCCAGCAGCTTAAATCAGGGGAGAGGCTACACCTTC. Its translation is CASSLNQGRGYTF. Supplemented by reference TRBV7-9 and TRBJ1-2, the full variable domain reads DTGVSQNPRHKITKRGQNVTFRCDPISEHNRLYWYRQTLGQGPEFLTYFQNEAQLEKSRLLSDRFSAERPKGSFSTLEIQRTEQGDSAMYLCASSLNQGRGYTFGSGTRLTVV.

A note on this clonotype: With a much larger clone just one base away, this may be a read error. The V gene is TRBV7-9, the J gene TRBJ2-4, with 9 bases lining up with TRBD2. CDR3 size: 20 residues. The V and J ends lost 5 bases and 0 bases, in that order; junction bases with no gene match: 17. CDR1 and CDR2 (germline): SEHNR, FQNEAQ (reference sequence). The CDR3, as DNA: TGTGCCAGCAGCCCCACGGGTGGGCTCCCTAGCGGGGTAGCCAAAAACATTCAGTACTTC. This translates into CASSPTGGLPSGVAKNIQYF.

This clonotype is a singleton in its sample. This rearrangement joins TRBV3-1 to TRBJ2-4; a possible D gene is TRBD2 (6 bases). The better agreement between TRBJ2-7 and the DNA end casts doubt on the J call. Germline V lookup: CDR1 LGHDT, CDR2 YNNKEL (reference sequence). This CDR3 has 15 residues. CDR3 sequence reads: CASSQGRASSYEQYF. CDR3 coding DNA: TGTGCCAGCAGCCAAGGGAGGGCCTCCTCCTACGAGCAGTACTTC.

Many counts were recorded for this clonotype. This chain connects TRBV6-6 to TRBJ2-7, with D possibly TRBD1 on 7 matching bases. Trimming removed 10 bases at V and 3 bases at J, with 22 bases between. This CDR3 spans 15 amino acids. Germline lookup yields CDR1 MNHNY and CDR2 SVGAGI (reference sequence). The CDR3: CATYGQEAGNYEQYF. For the CDR3, the DNA is TGTGCCACATACGGACAGGAGGCGGGAAACTACGAGCAGTACTTC.

This chain uses TRBV12-3 or TRBV12-4 with TRBJ2-1; perhaps TRBD2 as D (5 bases). Trimming pared 6 bases from V and 10 bases from J, leaving 16 bases between. The CDR3 covers 13 residues. The CDR3 DNA follows: TGTGCCAGCAGATCCTCATATACGGGGGAGCAGTTCTTC. It encodes CASRSSYTGEQFF.

Concerning this clonotype: This may be a read error, as it is one base from a much larger clone. The J gene is TRBJ2-6, the V gene TRBV9, with D tentatively TRBD1 (5 bases). This CDR3 contains 15 residues. In germline, CDR1 is SGDLS, CDR2 YYNGEE. CDR3 residues: CVSSVRTSGANVLTF. DNA of the CDR3: TGTGTCAGCAGCGTAAGGACAAGTGGGGCCAACGTCCTGACTTTC.

This clonotype was observed many times. V gene TRBV5-1 combines with J gene TRBJ2-5, with D hard to call. Germline-derived CDR1 and CDR2 are SGHRS and YFSETQ. Deletions cut 5 bases from V and 3 bases from J, with 8 bases between. The CDR3 is made up of 12 amino acids. CDR3 in DNA: TGCGCCAGCAGACTTACAGAAGAGACCCAGTACTTC. Protein: CASRLTEETQYF.

This clonotype came up once. Lacking the conserved final phenylalanine or tryptophan, this CDR3 likely reflects a read error. This rearrangement joins TRBV7-2 to TRBJ2-5, with 8 bases lining up with TRBD2. Germline-derived CDR1 and CDR2 are SGHTA and FQGNSA. The length of the CDR3 is 14 residues. As DNA, the CDR3 is TGTGCCCGCAGCCTAGGACTAGCCCCAGAGACCCAGTACTTA. It translates to CARSLGLAPETQYL.

This clonotype came up a few times. V is TRBV20-1 and J is TRBJ1-1; possible D gene TRBD1, 5 bases. The CDR3 has 16 amino acids. Trimming removed 3 bases from V and 1 base from J, with 18 bases in between. CDR1 DFQATT and CDR2 SNEGSKA come from the germline V gene (reference sequence). CDR3: CSARNPRRTRNTEAFF. The CDR3 DNA sequence: TGCAGTGCTAGGAATCCTCGACGGACACGGAACACTGAAGCTTTCTTT.

V is TRBV27 and J is TRBJ1-6, with 10 bases aligning to TRBD1. The trim removed 3 bases at V and 9 bases at J, leaving 11 bases unmatched. Germline loops: CDR1 MNHEY, CDR2 SMNVEV (reference sequence). The CDR3 totals 17 residues. CDR3 region: CASSFRQGAAQGSPLHF. For the CDR3, the DNA is TGTGCCAGCAGTTTCCGACAGGGGGCAGCCCAGGGTTCACCCCTCCACTTT.

In this sample, this clonotype turned up many times. The chain couples TRBV29-1 to TRBJ1-4; TRBD1 might be the D (5 bases). The germline CDR1 and CDR2 sequences are SQVTM and ANQGSEA. V was shortened by 3 bases and J by 7 bases, with 15 bases between the two germline ends. This CDR3 is 14 amino acids long. This chain's CDR3 is CSVEPGRGSEKLFF. CDR3 bases: TGCAGCGTTGAGCCGGGGAGGGGCAGTGAAAAACTGTTTTTT.

Only a few counts were recorded for this clonotype. The chain links TRBV27 to TRBJ2-7; D gene ambiguous. The CDR3 is made up of 16 amino acids. Germline V gene data show CDR1 as MNHEY and CDR2 as SMNVEV (reference sequence). Between the trimmed V and J ends, which lost 6 bases and 0 bases, there was a span of 18 bases. CDR3 DNA sequence: TGTGCCAGCAGCCTCCGAGGCAGCCAATACTCCTACGAGCAGTACTTC. Its translation is CASSLRGSQYSYEQYF.

The chain combines TRBV3-1 with TRBJ2-5; TRBD2 aligns across 10 bases. CDR1 LGHDT and CDR2 YNNKEL come from the germline V gene (reference sequence). Unmatched junction bases numbered 6, after V lost 0 bases and J lost 2 bases. This CDR3 has 17 amino acids. The CDR3 here is CASSQDRGLARQETQYF. CDR3 in DNA: TGTGCCAGCAGCCAAGATCGGGGACTAGCGAGACAAGAGACCCAGTACTTC.

This clonotype was picked up many times. The chain couples TRBV20-1 to TRBJ1-1; D not resolved. Trimming stripped 3 bases from V and 9 bases from J, with 11 bases between. Germline-derived CDR1 and CDR2 are DFQATT and SNEGSKA (reference sequence). The length of the CDR3 is 11 residues. The CDR3: CSASFRGQAFF. The CDR3 DNA reads TGCAGTGCTAGTTTCCGGGGTCAAGCTTTCTTT.

Ten or more counts support this clonotype. V usage is TRBV7-2 and J usage is TRBJ2-7; perhaps D is TRBD1 or TRBD2 (5 bases each). CDR1 and CDR2 (germline): SGHTA, FQGNSA. The V and J ends lost 1 base and 2 bases respectively, with 12 bases between them. CDR3 size: 15 residues. CDR3 DNA sequence: TGTGCCAGCAGCTTAGGTGGGACCCAAGCCTACGAGCAGTACTTC. It specifies CASSLGGTQAYEQYF.

This clonotype was seen at least ten times. The rearrangement uses TRBV10-3 and TRBJ2-7; D may be TRBD1 (6 bases). This CDR3 spans 13 amino acids. Trimming shortened V by 5 bases and J by 2 bases, and 10 bases separated the two germline ends. Per germline, CDR1 ENHRY and CDR2 SYGVKD. CDR3 sequence (DNA): TGTGCCATCAGTTATGACAGGCCCTACGAGCAGTACTTC. Amino acid sequence: CAISYDRPYEQYF.

Regarding this clonotype: A much larger clone is a single base away; this may be a read error. This sequence joins TRBV7-2 and TRBJ2-7; D possibly uses TRBD1 or TRBD2 (5 bases each). The CDR3 has 13 amino acids. Deletions cut 1 base from V and 10 bases from J, with 14 bases between. Germline V gene sequence: CDR1 SGHTA, CDR2 FQGNSA. The CDR3 loop is CASSLVGERSQYF. Here the CDR3 DNA reads TGTGCCAGCAGCTTAGTAGGGGAGAGGTCCCAGTACTTC.

V gene TRBV28 combines with J gene TRBJ2-5; 9 nucleotides line up with TRBD1. V gave up 6 bases and J gave up 5 bases; unmatched junction bases: 10. Germline V gives CDR1 MDHEN, CDR2 SYDVKM. This CDR3 spans 15 amino acids. Written as DNA, the CDR3 is TGTGCCAGCAGCTCCCCCGGGACAGGGACGGAGACCCAGTACTTC. Translated, it gives CASSSPGTGTETQYF.

The CDR3 here is CASRTGGGRTDTQYF. The CDR3 DNA reads as TGTGCCAGCAGGACAGGGGGGGGGCGCACAGATACGCAGTATTTT. This chain joins TRBV28 and TRBJ2-3; 9 nucleotides match TRBD1. The CDR3 has 15 residues. V dropped 6 bases and J dropped 1; count of bases not matched to a gene: 5. CDR1 and CDR2 (germline): MDHEN, SYDVKM.

This clonotype was seen more than once but under ten times. The chain carries TRBV9 and TRBJ2-3; no firm D call. The CDR3 is 15 residues long. V was trimmed by 0 bases and J by 6 bases, leaving 14 bases between them. CDR1 and CDR2 from the germline V gene are SGDLS and YYNGEE. CDR3 in amino acids: CASSVATVRSDTQYF. CDR3 nucleotides: TGTGCCAGCAGCGTAGCTACCGTCCGCTCCGATACGCAGTATTTT.

This clonotype was seen just once. V usage is TRBV7-9 and J usage is TRBJ1-3; D may be TRBD1 (5 bases). CDR3 length: 17 amino acids. V was clipped by 4 bases and J by 4 bases, with 20 bases between them. Germline CDR1 SEHNR, CDR2 FQNEAQ (reference sequence). This chain's CDR3 is CASSSHTLGAGGNTIYF. As DNA, the CDR3 is TGTGCCAGCAGCTCCCATACGTTAGGGGCGGGAGGAAACACCATATATTTT.

The chain links TRBV12-3 or TRBV12-4 to TRBJ2-3, with TRBD2 identical over 9 bases. The CDR3 runs 15 residues. The junction had 10 bases not matched to a gene; V was cut back by 4 bases and J by 8 bases. The CDR3 DNA is TGTGCCAGCAGTTACACTAGCGGGTACAGAGGTACGCAGTATTTT. It specifies CASSYTSGYRGTQYF.